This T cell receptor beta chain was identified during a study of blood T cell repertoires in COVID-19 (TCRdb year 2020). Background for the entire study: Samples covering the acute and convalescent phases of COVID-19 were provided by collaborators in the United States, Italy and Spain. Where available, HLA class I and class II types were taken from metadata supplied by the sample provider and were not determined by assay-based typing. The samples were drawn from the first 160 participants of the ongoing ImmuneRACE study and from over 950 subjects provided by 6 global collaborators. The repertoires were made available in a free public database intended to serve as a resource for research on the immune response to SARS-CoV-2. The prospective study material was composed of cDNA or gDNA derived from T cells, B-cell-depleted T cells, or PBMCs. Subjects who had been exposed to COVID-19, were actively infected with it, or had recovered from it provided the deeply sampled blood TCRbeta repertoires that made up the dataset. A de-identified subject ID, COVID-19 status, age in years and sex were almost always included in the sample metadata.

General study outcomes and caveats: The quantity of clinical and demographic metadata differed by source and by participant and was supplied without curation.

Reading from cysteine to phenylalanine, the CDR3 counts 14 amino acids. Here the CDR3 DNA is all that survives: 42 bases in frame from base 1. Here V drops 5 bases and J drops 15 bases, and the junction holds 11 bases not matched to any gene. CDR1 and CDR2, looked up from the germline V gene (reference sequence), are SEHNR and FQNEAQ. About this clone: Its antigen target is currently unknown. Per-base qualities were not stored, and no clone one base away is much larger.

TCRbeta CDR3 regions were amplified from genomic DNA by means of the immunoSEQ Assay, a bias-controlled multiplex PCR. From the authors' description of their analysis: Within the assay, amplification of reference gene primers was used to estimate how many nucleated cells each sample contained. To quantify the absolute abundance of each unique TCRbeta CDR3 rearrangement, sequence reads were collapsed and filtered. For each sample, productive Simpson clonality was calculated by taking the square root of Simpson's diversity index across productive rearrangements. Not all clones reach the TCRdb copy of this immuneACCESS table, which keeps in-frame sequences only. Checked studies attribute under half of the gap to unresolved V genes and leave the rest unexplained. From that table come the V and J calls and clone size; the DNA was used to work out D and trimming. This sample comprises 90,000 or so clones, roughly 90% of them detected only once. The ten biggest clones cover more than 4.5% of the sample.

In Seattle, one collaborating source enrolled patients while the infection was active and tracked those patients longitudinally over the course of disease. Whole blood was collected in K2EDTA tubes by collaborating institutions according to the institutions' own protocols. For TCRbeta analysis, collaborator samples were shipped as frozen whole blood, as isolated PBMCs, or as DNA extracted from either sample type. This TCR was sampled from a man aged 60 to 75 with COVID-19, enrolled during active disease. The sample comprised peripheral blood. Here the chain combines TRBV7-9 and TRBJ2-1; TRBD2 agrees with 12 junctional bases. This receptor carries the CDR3 CASSVVLAGGLPFF. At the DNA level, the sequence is TGTGCCAGCAGCGTTGTACTAGCGGGAGGTCTGCCGTTCTTC.